The source of this T cell receptor beta chain is a study of monozygotic twins with inflammatory bowel disease. A word on this clonotype: Its antigen is undetermined.

Eight separate reactions per sample served to make cDNA. From its re-call of the 5' RACE reads, TCRdb lists each CDR3 protein once, without DNA. The sample holds around 220,000 distinct CDR3 sequences. Unsorted whole blood yielded the total RNA, with T cells left unselected. The CDR3 loop spans 15 amino acids. Germline lookup yields CDR1 SEHNR and CDR2 FQNEAQ (reference sequence). Study-wide findings and caveats: Separate T cell subtypes could not be resolved from one another. Lower TCRbeta diversity (inverse Simpson) was seen in IBD patients than in healthy co-twins.

The chain couples TRBV7-9 to TRBJ1-6; TCRdb gives TRBD1 as the D gene, but with no DNA this cannot be confirmed. The specimen sequenced was blood. This sequence originates from a human donor with ulcerative colitis or Crohn's disease, or a healthy co-twin of an affected twin (not recorded which). CDR3 protein: CASSFLTGGNSPLHF.